This T cell receptor (beta chain) originates from a study of identical twins. Broader study findings: Models underestimated TCR alpha sharing (out-of-frame) in monozygotic twins. The same donors were not followed; conclusions instead depended on cross-sectional statistical analysis. Out-of-frame alpha sequences shared by twins were enriched for low generation probability. Weaker excess sharing between twins was seen in beta out-of-frame sequences.

TCRdb itself ran the 5' RACE reads through MiXCR, one entry per CDR3 protein. This sample has 230,000 or so distinct CDR3 sequences; about 8.3% occur once, and the top ten carry 3% to 3.5%. This clonotype was detected only a few times. The antigen is unknown. The same sample was also used in a study of yellow fever vaccine responses in identical twins.

The source of this sequence is a woman aged 18-29 years in good health. The sample taken for sequencing was CD8+ T cells sorted from blood.

CDR3 sequence (DNA): TGTGCCAGTACTACTAGCGGGAGGAACCACACAGATACGCAGTATTTT. It encodes CASTTSGRNHTDTQYF. V usage is TRBV10-3 and J usage is TRBJ2-3, with 12 bases identical to TRBD2. The CDR3 loop spans 16 amino acids. Trimming took 10 bases from V and 2 from J; bases not matched to a gene: 10. Germline CDR1 and CDR2: ENHRY and SYGVKD.